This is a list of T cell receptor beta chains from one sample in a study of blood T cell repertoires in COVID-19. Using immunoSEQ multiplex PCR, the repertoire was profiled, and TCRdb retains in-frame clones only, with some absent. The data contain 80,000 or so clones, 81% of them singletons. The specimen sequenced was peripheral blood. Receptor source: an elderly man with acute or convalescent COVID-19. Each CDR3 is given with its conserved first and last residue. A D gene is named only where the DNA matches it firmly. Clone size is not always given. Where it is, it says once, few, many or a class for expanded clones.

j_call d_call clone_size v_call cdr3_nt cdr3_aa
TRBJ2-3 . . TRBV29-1 TGCAGCGTAGAACGATCAAGCGATACGCAGTATTTT CSVERSSDTQYF
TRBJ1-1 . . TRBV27 TGTGCCAGCAGTTTTCGGGGGGCGCGCCCTGAAGCTTTCTTT CASSFRGARPEAFF
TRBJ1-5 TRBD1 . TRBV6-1 TGTGCCAGCAGTGAGGACAGGGACAATCAGCCCCAGCATTTT CASSEDRDNQPQHF
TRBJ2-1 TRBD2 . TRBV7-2 TGTGCCAGCAGCTTTGAGAGGGAGGGCGAGCAGTTCTTC CASSFEREGEQFF
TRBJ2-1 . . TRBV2 TGTGCCAGAACAGGGTTGGCCTACAATGAGCAGTTCTTC CARTGLAYNEQFF
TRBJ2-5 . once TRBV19 TGTGCCAGTAGTATTGGAGGCCTGTACCAAGAGACCCAGTACTTC CASSIGGLYQETQYF
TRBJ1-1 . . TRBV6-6 TGTGCCAGCAGTCAACCAGAGGACACTGAAGCTTTCTTT CASSQPEDTEAFF
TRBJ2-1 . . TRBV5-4 TGTGCCAGCGGGCGACAGCCAAGCAATGAGCAGTTCTTC CASGRQPSNEQFF
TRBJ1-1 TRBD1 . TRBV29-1 TGCAGCGTCCCAATGGGGACAGGGGGCACTGAAGCTTTCTTT CSVPMGTGGTEAFF
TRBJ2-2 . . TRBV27 TGTGCCAGCAGTTTTCGTCCGCAGGGGACCACCGGGGAGCTGTTTTTT CASSFRPQGTTGELFF
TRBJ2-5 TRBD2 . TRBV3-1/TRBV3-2 TGTGCCAGCAGCTGGGGACTAGCGAACCCCCAGGGGGCTGTGAGCCAGTACTTC CASSWGLANPQGAVSQYF
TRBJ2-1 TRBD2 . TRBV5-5 TGTGCCAGCATCCCCCGGACTAGCGGGAGTACAAATGAGCAGTTCTTC CASIPRTSGSTNEQFF
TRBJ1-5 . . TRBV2 TGTGCCAGCAATTTCAACAGGGATGACAATCAGCCCCAGCATTTT CASNFNRDDNQPQHF
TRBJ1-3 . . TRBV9 TGTGCCAGCAGCATAAGGGGAGGACCTGGAAACACCATATATTTT CASSIRGGPGNTIYF